Shown below are 32 T cell receptor beta chains from a single sample sequenced in a study of post-analysis software for immune sequencing data. Notes on the study in general: The five TRBV segments detected at higher frequency in patients than in controls included TRBV5-6, TRBV5-1 and TRBV20-1.

Their antigen targets remain unknown. The library was made from cDNA and included unique molecular identifiers. TCRdb ran MiXCR on the PCR reads and lists one entry per CDR3 protein. This sample has 740,000 or so distinct CDR3 sequences, with under 70% found just once. Sequencing used blood. All receptors derive from a girl under 18 with multiple sclerosis.

The V call is TRBV29-1, the J call TRBJ2-3; TRBD2 matches 7 bases. The junction had 10 bases not matched to a gene; V was cut back by 4 bases and J by 3 bases. The V gene's germline CDR1 is SQVTM and CDR2 ANQGSEA. CDR3 length: 15 amino acids. The CDR3 loop is CSVVALYGGTDTQYF. The CDR3 nucleotides read TGCAGCGTTGTTGCGCTTTACGGGGGGACAGATACGCAGTATTTT.

This clonotype was recorded a few times. The rearrangement links TRBV27 to TRBJ2-7; D call uncertain. CDR1 and CDR2 (germline): MNHEY, SMNVEV (reference sequence). CDR3 length: 12 amino acids. V was trimmed by 5 bases and J by 6 bases, leaving 11 bases between them. The chain's CDR3 is CASSPPLGEQYF. The CDR3 DNA reads as TGTGCCAGCAGTCCCCCGTTGGGCGAGCAGTACTTC.

With regard to this clonotype: A read error may account for a junction end that differs from germline. The V call is TRBV7-7, the J call TRBJ2-2; 14 nucleotides line up with TRBD2. The germline V gene has CDR1 SSHAT and CDR2 FNYEAQ (reference sequence). This CDR3 is 17 amino acids long. CDR3 nucleotides: TGTGCTAGCAGCCCGGGACTAGCGGGAGTTAGCACCGGGGAGCTGTTTTTT. Translation gives CASSPGLAGVSTGELFF.

J is TRBJ2-7 and V is TRBV7-8, with 9 bases matching TRBD2. J was trimmed by 5 bases and V by 3 bases; bases with no gene match: 14. The CDR3 spans 17 residues. Germline V gives CDR1 SGHVS, CDR2 FQNEAQ. CDR3 DNA sequence: TGTGCCAGCAGCTTTGGCCGGGTTGCGGGAGGGAGGAACGAGCAGTACTTC. Its protein product is CASSFGRVAGGRNEQYF.

The chain joins TRBV11-2 to TRBJ2-5; no reliable D call. Germline lookup yields CDR1 SGHAT and CDR2 FQNNGV. V was pared by 1 base and J by 5 bases, with 8 bases between. The CDR3 has 13 residues. This CDR3 is CASSLVLFETQYF. For the CDR3, the DNA is TGTGCCAGCAGCTTAGTTCTTTTTGAGACCCAGTACTTC.

This chain connects TRBV6-2 or TRBV6-3 to TRBJ2-1; 12 nucleotides line up with TRBD2. Germline V gene lookup returns CDR1 MNHEY and CDR2 SVGEGT. The CDR3 length is 17 residues. V was pared by 2 bases and J by 4 bases, with 6 bases of the junction left unmatched. The CDR3, as DNA: TGTGCCAGCAGTTACAAACGACTAGCGGGGGTGTACAATGAGCAGTTCTTC. This encodes CASSYKRLAGVYNEQFF.

The chain links TRBV2 to TRBJ2-5, with 7 bases lining up with TRBD2. This CDR3 has 15 residues. J lost 1 base, V lost 4 bases, and 6 bases had no gene match. The germline V gene encodes CDR1 SNHLY and CDR2 FYNNEI. The CDR3 nucleotides read TGTGCCAGCAGTGGGACTAGTAGGACCCAAGAGACCCAGTACTTC. Encoded protein: CASSGTSRTQETQYF.

The chain uses TRBV11-1 and TRBJ2-1; 7 nucleotides agree with TRBD1. From germline, CDR1 is SGHAT and CDR2 FQDESV (reference sequence). V lost 5 bases to trimming and J lost 5 bases; unmatched junction nucleotides: 6. The CDR3 is 14 residues long. The CDR3 bases are TGTGCCAGCAGCCGACAGGGTCCGCACAATGAGCAGTTCTTC. It is translated as CASSRQGPHNEQFF.

This clonotype was detected a few times. The V and J genes are TRBV7-2 and TRBJ1-5, with D possibly TRBD1 on 6 matching bases. The V end lost 1 base, the J end lost 4 bases, and 11 bases lay between the germline ends. The CDR3 consists of 15 residues. Germline assignment: CDR1 SGHTA and CDR2 FQGNSA. CDR3 in amino acids: CASSLVSGVNQPQHF. The CDR3 DNA sequence: TGTGCCAGCAGCTTAGTTTCAGGGGTGAATCAGCCCCAGCATTTT.

The chain uses TRBV5-1 and TRBJ2-7; 10 bases fit TRBD1. The CDR3 extends over 16 amino acids. CDR1 SGHRS and CDR2 YFSETQ come from the germline V gene. V shed 6 bases and J 6 bases; nucleotides not matched to a gene: 15. The CDR3 DNA reads TGCGCCAGCATGCTTACTCCGGGACAGGGGCTTCTCGAGCAGTACTTC. Translation gives CASMLTPGQGLLEQYF.

The genes are TRBV29-1 and TRBJ1-2, with D possibly TRBD1 on 5 matching bases. The CDR3 runs to 14 residues. CDR1 and CDR2 (germline): SQVTM, ANQGSEA. The ends were cut back, 4 bases at V and 9 bases at J, with 21 bases in the middle. CDR3: CSVGRTGAHMSYTF. CDR3 bases: TGCAGCGTTGGAAGAACCGGGGCCCACATGAGCTACACCTTC.

The chain is built from TRBV5-5 and TRBJ2-1, with 16 bases that match TRBD2. The germline CDR1 and CDR2 sequences are SGHKS and YYEKEE (reference sequence). Trimming cost V 4 bases and J 9 bases; bases outside gene matches: 19. This CDR3 region has 20 residues. This CDR3 is CASSRITGTSGGASGVEQFF. CDR3 sequence (DNA): TGTGCCAGCAGCCGAATAACCGGGACTAGCGGGGGGGCAAGTGGTGTTGAGCAGTTCTTC. Variable domain in full (rest from reference TRBV5-5 and TRBJ2-1): DAGVTQSPTHLIKTRGQQVTLRCSPISGHKSVSWYQQVLGQGPQFIFQYYEKEERGRGNFPDRFSARQFPNYSSELNVNALLLGDSALYLCASSRITGTSGGASGVEQFFGPGTRLTVL.

This clonotype was seen a handful of times. The chain joins TRBV5-1 to TRBJ1-6; maybe TRBD1 (6 bases). V gave up 3 bases and J gave up 5 bases, with 6 bases separating them. This CDR3 contains 13 residues. From germline, CDR1 is SGHRS and CDR2 YFSETQ. As DNA, the CDR3 is TGCGCCAGCAGCTGGGACAATAATTCACCCCTCCACTTT. Protein sequence: CASSWDNNSPLHF.

This clonotype has just one count. The chain carries TRBV6-5 and TRBJ1-2; 10 bases align to TRBD1. The junction had 14 bases not matched to a gene; V was cut back by 2 bases and J by 2 bases. This CDR3 has 19 residues. Germline lookup yields CDR1 MNHEY and CDR2 SVGAGI. Written as DNA, the CDR3 is TGTGCCAGCAGTTACGGTGGGACAGGGGTCGTCACCACGAACTATGGCTACACCTTC. It encodes CASSYGGTGVVTTNYGYTF.

In its sample, this clonotype was seen a few times. The V gene is TRBV20-1, the J gene TRBJ2-7; TRBD2 is a possible D gene (5 bases). The CDR3 is 12 residues long. V lost 3 bases, J lost 5 bases, and 11 bases lay in between. CDR1 DFQATT and CDR2 SNEGSKA come from the germline V gene (reference sequence). The CDR3 protein is CSASPGNHEQYF. The CDR3 DNA sequence: TGCAGTGCTAGCCCCGGGAACCACGAGCAGTACTTC.

This chain joins TRBV21-1 and TRBJ2-7; no check of the table's D call, TRBD1, against the DNA was made. TRBV21-1 is recorded as a pseudogene. This CDR3 is 16 amino acids long. The CDR3 DNA reads TGTGCCAGCCGCCAGGACAGGGAGTATGGAATCCACGAGCAGTACTTC. It specifies CASRQDREYGIHEQYF.

The V and J genes are TRBV6-6 and TRBJ2-2, with 9 bases matching TRBD1. J lost 9 bases, V lost 2 bases, and 7 bases had no gene match. CDR3 size: 15 residues. Germline-derived CDR1 and CDR2 are MNHNY and SVGAGI (reference sequence). CDR3 sequence: CASSYGDRVSRELFF. The CDR3 DNA is TGTGCCAGCAGTTACGGGGACAGGGTCAGCAGGGAGCTGTTTTTT.

The genes are TRBV29-1 and TRBJ2-7; D gene uncertain. V lost 4 bases and J 0 bases, leaving 10 bases between the germline ends. The germline gives CDR1 SQVTM, CDR2 ANQGSEA. This CDR3 has 13 amino acids. The CDR3 sequence: CSVVSGISYEQYF. The CDR3 nucleotides are TGCAGCGTTGTTAGTGGAATCTCCTACGAGCAGTACTTC.

The rearrangement links TRBV12-3 or TRBV12-4 to TRBJ1-5, with D tentatively TRBD1 (6 bases). The length of the CDR3 is 15 residues. V lost 3 bases, J lost 2 bases, and 11 bases lay in between. As DNA, the CDR3 is TGTGCCAGCAGTTTTCAAGGGGGTGGCAATCAGCCCCAGCATTTT. Translated, it gives CASSFQGGGNQPQHF.

The sample holds a few counts of this clonotype. The chain joins TRBV20-1 to TRBJ2-7; 7 positions match TRBD1. The CDR3 loop spans 16 amino acids. Germline CDR1 and CDR2: DFQATT and SNEGSKA (reference sequence). The V and J ends lost 3 bases and 1 base, in that order; junction bases with no gene match: 12. CDR3 nucleotides: TGCAGTGCTAGCCTCCAACGGGACAGTGTATCCTACGAGCAGTACTTC. This gives the protein CSASLQRDSVSYEQYF.

The J gene is TRBJ2-3, the V gene TRBV20-1; D gene unclear. This CDR3 comprises 13 residues. The V end lost 6 bases, the J end lost 0 bases, and 10 bases lay between the germline ends. Germline CDR1 DFQATT, CDR2 SNEGSKA (reference sequence). CDR3 coding DNA: TGCAGTGCCAGGTCGGATAGCACAGATACGCAGTATTTT. Its protein product is CSARSDSTDTQYF.

This clonotype was detected only a few times. V is TRBV7-9 and J is TRBJ2-7; 11 bases are shared with TRBD1. The CDR3 spans 17 residues. Germline loops: CDR1 SEHNR, CDR2 FQNEAQ (reference sequence). V lost 5 bases, J lost 0 bases, and 9 bases stayed unmatched. The CDR3 sequence: CASSGGDRGSFSYEQYF. The DNA of the CDR3 is TGTGCCAGCAGCGGCGGGGACAGGGGGTCTTTCTCCTACGAGCAGTACTTC.

CDR3 protein: CSATPGSVGETQYF. The DNA for the CDR3 is TGCAGTGCTACCCCGGGGTCCGTCGGGGAGACCCAGTACTTC. The rearrangement joins TRBV20-1 to TRBJ2-5; TRBD2 is a possible D gene (5 bases). Germline V gene lookup returns CDR1 DFQATT and CDR2 SNEGSKA (reference sequence). The CDR3 extends over 14 amino acids. V gave up 4 bases and J gave up 5 bases, with 17 bases separating them.

DNA of the CDR3: TGTGCCAGCAGCTTAGCGCCTAGCGGAGTATACAATGAGCAGTTCTTC. Translating it yields CASSLAPSGVYNEQFF. This rearrangement joins TRBV11-2 to TRBJ2-1, with 7 bases lining up with TRBD2. CDR3 length: 16 amino acids. The V segment lost 1 base and the J segment 4 bases; nucleotides outside the gene matches: 7. Germline values: CDR1 SGHAT, CDR2 FQNNGV.

This sequence joins TRBV3-1 and TRBJ1-2; D perhaps matches TRBD1 (6 bases). From germline, CDR1 is LGHDT and CDR2 YNNKEL (reference sequence). This CDR3 has 14 residues. V lost 8 bases, J lost 4 bases, and 17 bases lay in between. The CDR3 is CASSRGGPSYGYTF. CDR3 nucleotide sequence: TGTGCCAGCTCGCGGGGGGGCCCGTCCTATGGCTACACCTTC.

The chain is built from TRBV5-1 and TRBJ2-5; D is possibly TRBD1 (6 bases). Germline CDR1 SGHRS, CDR2 YFSETQ. V dropped 4 bases and J dropped 1 base, with 17 bases sitting between them. This CDR3 has 16 residues. In DNA, the CDR3 is TGCGCCAGCAGCGTTACCGGGACAAGGGCCCAAGAGACCCAGTACTTC. This encodes CASSVTGTRAQETQYF.

The chain carries TRBV15 and TRBJ2-4; D not certain. The CDR3 is 15 amino acids. V dropped 6 bases and J dropped 1 base, with 13 bases sitting between them. Looked up from germline, CDR1 is LNHNV and CDR2 is YYDKDF (reference sequence). CDR3 bases: TGTGCCACCAGTCTCGGTTTGTTGGCCAAAAACATTCAGTACTTC. It specifies CATSLGLLAKNIQYF.

This clonotype was seen only a few times. The gene calls are TRBV9 and TRBJ2-1; the D gene is possibly TRBD1 (6 bases). The CDR3 is made up of 14 amino acids. Germline V gives CDR1 SGDLS, CDR2 YYNGEE. The V and J ends lost 0 bases and 7 bases respectively, with 11 bases between them. The DNA of the CDR3 is TGTGCCAGCAGCGTAGAACCAGGGGCGAATGAGCAGTTCTTC. Its protein product is CASSVEPGANEQFF.

The rearrangement joins TRBV10-3 to TRBJ1-2; the D gene is possibly TRBD1 (6 bases). CDR3 size: 14 residues. V was cut by 0 bases and J by 6 bases, with 11 bases left in between. The germline gives CDR1 ENHRY, CDR2 SYGVKD. This chain's CDR3 is CAISESRGGNGYTF. CDR3 DNA sequence: TGTGCCATCAGTGAGTCGAGGGGGGGCAATGGCTACACCTTC.

The chain couples TRBV7-2 to TRBJ2-7; possibly TRBD1 or TRBD2 for D (5 bases each). Per the germline V gene, CDR1 is SGHTA and CDR2 is FQGNSA. The V and J ends lost 5 bases and 6 bases respectively, with 20 bases between them. The CDR3 sequence is 15 residues long. CDR3 in amino acids: CASSPEGPGTREQYF. In nucleotides, the CDR3 is TGTGCCAGCAGCCCCGAGGGCCCCGGGACCCGCGAGCAGTACTTC.

The chain recombines TRBV5-1 with TRBJ2-3; perhaps TRBD1 as D (6 bases). In germline, CDR1 is SGHRS, CDR2 YFSETQ. CDR3 length: 16 amino acids. V was shortened by 4 bases and J by 0 bases, with 15 bases between the two germline ends. CDR3 protein: CASSVRGTPSTDTQYF. The CDR3 DNA sequence: TGCGCCAGCAGCGTTAGAGGGACACCAAGCACAGATACGCAGTATTTT. Filled out from reference TRBV5-1 and TRBJ2-3, the complete variable domain reads KAGVTQTPRYLIKTRGQQVTLSCSPISGHRSVSWYQQTPGQGLQFLFEYFSETQRNKGNFPGRFSGRQFSNSRSEMNVSTLELGDSALYLCASSVRGTPSTDTQYFGPGTRLTVL.

The V and J genes are TRBV12-3 or TRBV12-4 and TRBJ1-2; no clear D gene. V lost 7 bases to trimming and J lost 4 bases, with 10 bases between them. This CDR3 is 12 amino acids long. CDR3 in amino acids: CASTLIGYGYTF. CDR3 in DNA: TGTGCCAGCACCCTGATCGGCTATGGCTACACCTTC.